The 2 T cell receptor beta chains below come from one sample, sequenced in a study of human T cells and chemical hapten exposure. Time point reported: pre-sensitization, week 0. Described treatment: therapeutic diphenylcyclopropenone sensitization with weekly scalp DPC. A single record per CDR3 protein comes from TCRdb applying MiXCR to the RACE reads. The profile covers some 84,000 distinct CDR3 sequences, with 8.5% appearing a single time and 2.5% to 3% taken by the ten largest. The specimen was whole blood, collected in connection with sensitization to the hapten diphenylcyclopropenone (DPC). The receptors originated from a man aged 40-50 years with alopecia areata. Some clones in this sample may be carry-over from other donors' samples.

The chain uses TRBV7-2 and TRBJ1-1, with D maybe TRBD1 (5 bases). This CDR3 has 13 amino acids. The germline V and J ends were trimmed by 1 base and 3 bases, with 6 bases remaining between them. CDR1 is SGHTA and CDR2 is FQGNSA in the germline V gene. CDR3 protein: CASSLVRDTEAFF. DNA for the CDR3: TGTGCCAGCAGCTTAGTCAGGGACACTGAAGCTTTCTTT.

Many counts were recorded for this clonotype. The chain has TRBV24-1 and TRBJ1-5; tentative D call: TRBD1 (5 bases). Trimming cost V 4 bases and J 1 base, with 16 bases left between them. Germline lookup yields CDR1 KGHDR and CDR2 SFDVKD. This CDR3 is 17 amino acids long. The CDR3: CATSDASQGRSNQPQHF. The CDR3 region has the DNA TGTGCCACCAGTGACGCCTCCCAGGGTAGGAGCAATCAGCCCCAGCATTTT.